These T cell receptor beta chains were read from a single sample in a study of siplizumab effects on memory and regulatory T cells. Here immunoSEQ multiplex PCR was the method, and the copy in TCRdb shows in-frame clones only, minus some. There are tens of thousands of clones in the sample; roughly 89% occur only once, and around 29% lies in the top ten. The specimen sequenced was CD8+ T cells sorted from blood. These receptors all come from a human donor in good health. CDR3s include the opening cysteine and the closing phenylalanine or tryptophan. Fields, in order: clone size, V gene, J gene, D gene, CDR3 protein, CDR3 DNA. D genes are given only for firm matches. Clone size appears in some rows only: once, few, many, or a class for an expanded clone.

>-|TRBV11-2|TRBJ1-2|TRBD1
CASSPSTGNGYTF
TGTGCCAGCAGCCCATCGACAGGGAACGGCTACACCTTC
>-|TRBV4-1|TRBJ2-2|-
CASSHDRHTGELFF
TGCGCCAGCAGCCATGACAGACACACCGGGGAGCTGTTTTTT
>-|TRBV7-9|TRBJ2-3|-
CASSPAQDGTQYF
TGTGCCAGCAGCCCCGCACAAGATGGGACGCAGTATTTT
>-|TRBV9|TRBJ2-3|TRBD2
CASSVFTSGLTDTQYF
TGTGCCAGCAGCGTTTTCACTAGCGGACTCACAGATACGCAGTATTTT
>-|TRBV6-6|TRBJ1-1|-
CASSGDHNTEAFF
TGTGCCAGCAGTGGAGATCACAACACTGAAGCTTTCTTT
>-|TRBV5-1|TRBJ2-1|-
CASSDLAGSYNEQFF
TGCGCCAGCAGCGACCTGGCAGGGTCTTACAATGAGCAGTTCTTC
>-|TRBV5-1|TRBJ1-4|-
CASSLMGPTNEKLFF
TGCGCCAGCAGCTTGATGGGCCCAACTAATGAAAAACTGTTTTTT
>-|TRBV5-1|TRBJ2-7|TRBD2
CASSLGTSGGRSSYEQYF
TGCGCCAGCAGCTTGGGGACTAGCGGGGGCCGGAGCTCCTACGAGCAGTACTTC
>-|TRBV5-1|TRBJ2-7|-
CASSLGGYEQYF
TGCGCCAGCAGCTTGGGAGGGTACGAGCAGTACTTC
>-|TRBV6-5|TRBJ2-7|TRBD2
CASSYSASGNYEQYF
TGTGCCAGCAGTTACTCTGCTAGCGGAAACTACGAGCAGTACTTC
>-|TRBV6-5|TRBJ1-2|TRBD1
CASSYSGTGNNYGYTF
TGTGCCAGCAGTTACTCGGGGACAGGGAACAACTATGGCTACACCTTC
>-|TRBV4-2|TRBJ1-6|TRBD1
CASSQFPDRENSPLHF
TGTGCCAGCAGCCAATTCCCGGACAGGGAAAATTCACCCCTCCACTTT
>-|TRBV7-9|TRBJ2-3|-
CASRPLRASQADTQYF
TGTGCCAGCAGGCCCCTGCGGGCTTCCCAAGCGGATACGCAGTATTTT
>few|TRBV19|TRBJ1-1|-
CASKTWAYEAFF
TGTGCCAGTAAGACCTGGGCTTATGAAGCTTTCTTT
>-|TRBV2|TRBJ2-7|-
CASSELARPYEQYF
TGTGCCAGCAGTGAACTGGCGAGACCCTACGAGCAGTACTTT
>few|TRBV29-1|TRBJ2-7|-
CSVEAGTYEQYF
TGCAGCGTTGAGGCAGGGACCTACGAGCAGTACTTC
>-|TRBV5-4|TRBJ2-3|TRBD2
CASSPLGLALSDTQYF
TGTGCCAGCAGCCCGCTAGGACTAGCTCTGTCAGATACGCAGTATTTT
>-|TRBV27|TRBJ1-4|TRBD1
CASSLGQGREKLFF
TGTGCCAGCAGTTTAGGACAGGGGCGAGAAAAACTGTTTTTT
>-|TRBV4-1|TRBJ1-2|-
CASSLGTNNYGYTF
TGCGCCAGCAGCCTTGGGACAAATAACTATGGCTACACCTTC
>-|TRBV2|TRBJ2-4|TRBD2
CASRGAGLAGSLGYF
TGTGCCAGCAGAGGGGCGGGACTAGCGGGGTCCTTGGGGTACTTC
>-|TRBV19|TRBJ2-3|TRBD2
CASSMLVVGLAGGSGTDTQYF
TGTGCCAGTAGTATGTTAGTGGTGGGACTAGCGGGAGGTTCGGGCACAGATACGCAGTATTTT
>-|TRBV13|TRBJ2-3|-
CASSLELLADTQYF
TGTGCCAGCAGCTTAGAACTTCTGGCAGATACGCAGTATTTT
>-|TRBV18|TRBJ2-1|TRBD2
CASSHLGTSGSVDEQFF
TGTGCCAGCTCCCACCTAGGGACTAGCGGGAGTGTCGATGAGCAGTTCTTC
>-|TRBV4-1|TRBJ2-7|TRBD2
CASSSLAGHYEQYF
TGCGCCAGCAGCTCCCTAGCGGGGCACTACGAGCAGTACTTC
>-|TRBV29-1|TRBJ2-3|TRBD2
CSATSGMRDTQYF
TGCAGCGCGACTAGCGGGATGAGGGATACGCAGTATTTT
>-|TRBV27|TRBJ1-5|-
CASTRVGSNQPQHF
TGTGCCAGCACGAGGGTAGGGAGCAATCAGCCCCAGCATTTT
>few|TRBV10-1|TRBJ2-7|-
CASSEVGQTAEQYF
TGCGCCAGCAGTGAAGTGGGACAAACGGCCGAGCAGTACTTC
>-|TRBV7-8|TRBJ2-7|-
CASSLKAGPSYEQYF
TGTGCCAGCAGCTTAAAGGCAGGGCCATCCTACGAGCAGTACTTC
>once|TRBV7-2|TRBJ2-7|TRBD2
CASSLWPSGSYEQYF
TGTGCCAGCAGCTTATGGCCTAGCGGTTCCTACGAGCAGTACTTC
>-|TRBV5-1|TRBJ2-7|TRBD1
CASSLTGGTSYEQYF
TGCGCCAGCAGCTTAACAGGGGGCACAAGCTACGAGCAGTACTTC
>-|TRBV7-7|TRBJ2-1|-
CASSLGTSIYNEQFF
TGTGCCAGCAGCTTAGGGACCAGCATCTACAATGAGCAGTTCTTC
>medium-sized|TRBV18|TRBJ1-6|-
CASSPNYYAGIYYNSPLHF
TGTGCCAGCTCACCCAACTACTATGCCGGGATATATTATAATTCACCCCTCCACTTT
>-|TRBV19|TRBJ1-4|-
CASSMGRAPGFNEKLFF
TGTGCCAGTAGTATGGGCAGGGCGCCCGGTTTTAATGAAAAACTGTTTTTT
>-|TRBV4-1|TRBJ1-3|-
CASSQVGNSGNTIYF
TGCGCCAGCAGCCAAGTTGGAAACTCTGGAAACACCATATATTTT
>-|TRBV21-1|TRBJ1-2|-
CASSKDYTF
TGTGCCAGCAGCAAGGACTACACCTTC
>-|TRBV7-6|TRBJ2-2|-
CASSLVGQTGELFF
TGTGCCAGCAGCTTAGTGGGGCAGACCGGGGAGCTGTTTTTT
>-|TRBV27|TRBJ2-1|-
CASSPGTSYNEQFF
TGTGCCAGCTCGCCCGGGACCTCCTACAATGAGCAGTTCTTC
>-|TRBV6-4|TRBJ2-5|-
CASSPQETQYF
TGTGCCAGCAGTCCTCAAGAGACCCAGTACTTC
>once|TRBV29-1|TRBJ2-5|TRBD1
CSVEGLGGTGAAGREETQYF
TGCAGCGTTGAAGGGCTAGGCGGGACAGGGGCCGCGGGTAGGGAAGAGACCCAGTACTTC
>-|TRBV30|TRBJ2-7|TRBD2
CAWSTGTSGRGYEQYF
TGTGCCTGGAGTACCGGGACTAGCGGGAGGGGTTACGAGCAGTACTTC
>-|TRBV4-2|TRBJ1-2|-
CASSQGSGTVYYTF
TGTGCCAGCAGCCAGGGCTCCGGGACCGTTTACTACACCTTC
>-|TRBV5-1|TRBJ2-7|-
CASSLLGSYEQYF
TGCGCCAGCAGCTTGTTGGGGAGCTACGAGCAGTACTTC